This T cell receptor (beta chain) was recovered during a study of post-analysis software for immune sequencing data. Study-level results: Patients showed TRBV5-6, TRBV5-1 and TRBV20-1 among a few TRBV segments more frequent than in controls.

This clonotype was seen a handful of times. Antigen unknown. This CDR3 comprises 13 residues. The V gene's germline CDR1 is DFQATT and CDR2 SNEGSKA (reference sequence). Trimming removed 0 bases from V and 6 bases from J, with 11 bases in between. The TCR beta cDNA libraries carried unique molecular identifiers. TCRdb re-derived calls from the PCR reads in MiXCR, one entry per CDR3 protein. The sample contains roughly 800,000 distinct CDR3 sequences, 25% to 30% of which appear only once. The origin of this receptor is a girl between 5 and 17 years old with multiple sclerosis. The rearrangement joins TRBV20-1 to TRBJ1-1, with D hard to call. What was sequenced was blood. CDR3 sequence (DNA): TGCAGTGCTAGAGACACTGTAATCCCTGAAGCTTTCTTT. Amino acids: CSARDTVIPEAFF.